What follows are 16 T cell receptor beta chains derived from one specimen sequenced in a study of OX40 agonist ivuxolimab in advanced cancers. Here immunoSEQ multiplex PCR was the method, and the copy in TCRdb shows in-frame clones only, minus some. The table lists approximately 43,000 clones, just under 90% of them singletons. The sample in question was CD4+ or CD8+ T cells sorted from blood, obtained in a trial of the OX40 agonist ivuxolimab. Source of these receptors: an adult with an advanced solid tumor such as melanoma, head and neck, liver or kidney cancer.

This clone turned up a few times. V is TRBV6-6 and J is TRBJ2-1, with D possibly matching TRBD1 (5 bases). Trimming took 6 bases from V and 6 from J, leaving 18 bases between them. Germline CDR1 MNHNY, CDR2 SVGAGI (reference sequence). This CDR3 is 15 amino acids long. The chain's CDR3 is CASSSISLGANEQFF. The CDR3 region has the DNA TGTGCCAGCAGCTCAATATCTTTAGGGGCCAATGAGCAGTTCTTC.

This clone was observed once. The CDR3 protein is CASSSWTGVHIQYF. In nucleotides, the CDR3 is TGTGCCAGCAGCTCTTGGACAGGGGTCCACATTCAGTACTTC. The V and J genes are TRBV11-2 and TRBJ2-4; 9 bases fit TRBD1. Unmatched junction bases numbered 6, after V lost 4 bases and J lost 8 bases. The CDR3 sequence is 14 residues long. Germline assignment: CDR1 SGHAT and CDR2 FQNNGV.

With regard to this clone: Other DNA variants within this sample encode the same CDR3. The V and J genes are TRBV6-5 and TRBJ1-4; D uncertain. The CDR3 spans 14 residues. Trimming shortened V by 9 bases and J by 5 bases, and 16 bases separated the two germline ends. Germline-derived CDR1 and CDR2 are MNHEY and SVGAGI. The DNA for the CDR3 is TGTGCCAGTACCTTAACGACTGGGAATGAAAAACTGTTTTTT. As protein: CASTLTTGNEKLFF.

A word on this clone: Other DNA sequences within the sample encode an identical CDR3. CDR3 coding DNA: TGTGCCTGGGCCGGGGCAGAACAAGAGACCCAGTACTTC. It yields the protein CAWAGAEQETQYF. V usage is TRBV30 and J usage is TRBJ2-5; D tentatively reads TRBD1 or TRBD2 (5 bases each). V was trimmed by 5 bases and J by 2 bases, leaving 12 bases between them. The CDR3 loop spans 13 amino acids. The germline CDR1 and CDR2 sequences are GTSNPN and SVGIG (reference sequence).

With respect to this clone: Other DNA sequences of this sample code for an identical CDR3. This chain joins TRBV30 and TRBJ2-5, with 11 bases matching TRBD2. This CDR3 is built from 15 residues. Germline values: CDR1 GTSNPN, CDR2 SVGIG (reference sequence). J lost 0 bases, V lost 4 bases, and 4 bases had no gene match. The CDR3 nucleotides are TGTGCCTGGATAACGGGACTAGCGGACCAAGAGACCCAGTACTTC. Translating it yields CAWITGLADQETQYF.

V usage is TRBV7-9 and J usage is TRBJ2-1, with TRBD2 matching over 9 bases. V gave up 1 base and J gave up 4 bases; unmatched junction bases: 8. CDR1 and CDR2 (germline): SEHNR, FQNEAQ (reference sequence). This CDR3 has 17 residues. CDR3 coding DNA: TGTGCCAGCAGCTTAGGTCATAGCGGGGGCCCTTACAATGAGCAGTTCTTC. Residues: CASSLGHSGGPYNEQFF.

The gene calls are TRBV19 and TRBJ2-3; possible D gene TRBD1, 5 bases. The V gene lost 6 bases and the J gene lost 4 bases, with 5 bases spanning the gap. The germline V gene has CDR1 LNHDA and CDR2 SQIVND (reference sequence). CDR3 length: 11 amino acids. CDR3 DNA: TGTGCCAGTAGGACAGCAGATACGCAGTATTTT. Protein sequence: CASRTADTQYF.

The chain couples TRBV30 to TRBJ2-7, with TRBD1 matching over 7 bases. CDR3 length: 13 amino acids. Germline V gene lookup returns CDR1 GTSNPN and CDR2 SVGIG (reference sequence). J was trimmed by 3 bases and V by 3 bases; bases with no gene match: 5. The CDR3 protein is CAWRDRRFYEQYF. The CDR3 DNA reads TGTGCCTGGAGGGACAGGAGATTCTACGAGCAGTACTTC. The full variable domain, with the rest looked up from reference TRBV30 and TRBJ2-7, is SQTIHQWPATLVQPVGSPLSLECTVEGTSNPNLYWYRQAAGRGLQLLFYSVGIGQISSEVPQNLSASRPQDRQFILSSKKLLLSDSGFYLCAWRDRRFYEQYFGPGTRLTVT.

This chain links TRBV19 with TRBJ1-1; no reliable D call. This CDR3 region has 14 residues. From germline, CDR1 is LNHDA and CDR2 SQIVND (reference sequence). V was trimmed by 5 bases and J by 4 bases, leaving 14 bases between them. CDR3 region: CASSPQPEGTEAFF. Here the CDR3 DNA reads TGTGCCAGTAGTCCCCAGCCGGAAGGCACTGAAGCTTTCTTT.

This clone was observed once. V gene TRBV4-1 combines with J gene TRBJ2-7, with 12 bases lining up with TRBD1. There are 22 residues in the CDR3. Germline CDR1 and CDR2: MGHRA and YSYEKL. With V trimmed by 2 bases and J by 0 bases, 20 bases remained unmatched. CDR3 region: CASSQPIGLWDRGPRSSYEQYF. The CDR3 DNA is TGCGCCAGCAGCCAACCTATAGGTTTATGGGACAGGGGGCCGAGATCCTCCTACGAGCAGTACTTC.

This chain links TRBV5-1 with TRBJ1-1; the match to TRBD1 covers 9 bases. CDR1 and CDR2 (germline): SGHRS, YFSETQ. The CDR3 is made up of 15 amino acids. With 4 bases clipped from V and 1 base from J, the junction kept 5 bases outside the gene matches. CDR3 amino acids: CASSPTGGRNTEAFF. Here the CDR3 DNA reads TGCGCCAGCAGCCCGACAGGGGGTCGGAACACTGAAGCTTTCTTT.

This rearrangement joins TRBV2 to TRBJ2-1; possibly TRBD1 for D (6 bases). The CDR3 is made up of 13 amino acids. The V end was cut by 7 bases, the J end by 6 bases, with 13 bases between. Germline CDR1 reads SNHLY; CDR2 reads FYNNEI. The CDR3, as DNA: TGTGCCAGCACATTACAGGGCGGCAATGAGCAGTTCTTC. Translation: CASTLQGGNEQFF.

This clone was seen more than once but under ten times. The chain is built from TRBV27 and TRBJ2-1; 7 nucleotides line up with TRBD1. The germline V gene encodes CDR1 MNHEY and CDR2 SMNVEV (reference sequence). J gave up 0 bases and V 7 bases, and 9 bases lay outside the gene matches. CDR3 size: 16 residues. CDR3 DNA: TGTGCCAGCATTCCAACAGGGGAGAGCTCCTACAATGAGCAGTTCTTC. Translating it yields CASIPTGESSYNEQFF.

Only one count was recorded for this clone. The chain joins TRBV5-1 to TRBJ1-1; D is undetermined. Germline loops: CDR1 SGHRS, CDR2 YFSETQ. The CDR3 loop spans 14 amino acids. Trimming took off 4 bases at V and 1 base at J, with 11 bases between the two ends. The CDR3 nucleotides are TGCGCCAGCAGCCCGAGGGCCTCGAACACTGAAGCTTTCTTT. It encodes CASSPRASNTEAFF. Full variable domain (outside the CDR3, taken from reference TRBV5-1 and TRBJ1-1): KAGVTQTPRYLIKTRGQQVTLSCSPISGHRSVSWYQQTPGQGLQFLFEYFSETQRNKGNFPGRFSGRQFSNSRSEMNVSTLELGDSALYLCASSPRASNTEAFFGQGTRLTVV.

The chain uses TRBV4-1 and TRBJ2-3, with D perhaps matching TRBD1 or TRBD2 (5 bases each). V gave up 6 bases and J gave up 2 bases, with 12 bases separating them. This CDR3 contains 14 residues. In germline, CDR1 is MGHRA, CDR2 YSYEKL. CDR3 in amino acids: CASRGVRDTDTQYF. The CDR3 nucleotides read TGCGCCAGCAGAGGGGTGAGGGACACAGATACGCAGTATTTT.

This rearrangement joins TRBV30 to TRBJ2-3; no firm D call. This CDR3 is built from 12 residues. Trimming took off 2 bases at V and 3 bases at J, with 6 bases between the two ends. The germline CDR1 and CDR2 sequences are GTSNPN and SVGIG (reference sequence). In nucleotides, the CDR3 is TGTGCCTGGAGTCCCTTTACAGATACGCAGTATTTT. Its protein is CAWSPFTDTQYF.